What follows is one T cell receptor (beta chain) and its context. Possible read error: a much larger clone is one base away. The sample belongs to a study of blood T cells in healthy people across ages. A second PCR of about 6 to 11 cycles used a sample-barcoded 5' primer and a J-beta primer mix. Using its own MiXCR run on the 5' RACE reads, TCRdb lists one record per CDR3 protein. Here the sample spans approximately 960,000 distinct CDR3 sequences, 25% to 30% being singletons. The V gene end was trimmed by 8 bases and the J gene end by 1 base; junction bases not matched to a gene: 5. The germline gives CDR1 SQVTM, CDR2 ANQGSEA. The CDR3 has 12 residues. This sample also belongs to another study, concerning T cells of mothers and their children. That study reports: At approximately 1.6 ug per 15 ul, all of the extracted RNA went into cDNA synthesis.

This TCR was recovered from a woman aged 40 to 50 in good health. The sequencing sample was made of blood. The chain links TRBV29-1 to TRBJ2-7, with 7 bases lining up with TRBD1. The CDR3 DNA is TGCAGCCGCATGGGACAGTCCTACGAGCAGTACTTC. It translates to CSRMGQSYEQYF.